A single sample gave rise to the 27 T cell receptor beta chains below, sequenced in a study of neurological immune-mediated disorders. A single record per CDR3 protein comes from TCRdb applying MiXCR to the 5' RACE reads. Here the sample spans 40,000 or so distinct CDR3 sequences, 13% being singletons. Sample time point: longitudinal time-point 3. Source material: PBMCs. These receptors were obtained from a man aged 25-40 years in good health.

This clonotype was seen at least ten times. This chain connects TRBV21-1 to TRBJ2-4; TRBD2, as called in the table, went unchecked against the DNA. TRBV21-1 is given as a pseudogene. This CDR3 is built from 15 residues. The CDR3 sequence: CASSNDPAGENIQYF. The CDR3 coding sequence is TGTGCCAGCAGCAACGATCCAGCGGGAGAAAACATTCAGTACTTC.

This clonotype was counted many times. The rearrangement uses TRBV24-1 and TRBJ2-1; 9 bases agree with TRBD1. CDR1 KGHDR and CDR2 SFDVKD come from the germline V gene. This CDR3 comprises 17 residues. After removal of 4 bases from V and 1 base from J, the junction contained 7 bases not matched to a gene. The CDR3 nucleotides are TGTGCCACCAGTGACCCCATTGGACAGGGGTCCTACAATGAGCAGTTCTTC. Its protein product is CATSDPIGQGSYNEQFF.

At least ten counts were recorded for this clonotype. V and J are TRBV7-3 and TRBJ2-2; weak D call: TRBD2 (5 bases). This CDR3 region has 14 residues. V was trimmed by 5 bases and J by 6 bases, leaving 13 bases between them. Germline V gives CDR1 SGHTA, CDR2 FQGTGA. The CDR3 DNA sequence: TGTGCCAGCAGCCATTGGGCGGGCGCCGGGGAGCTGTTTTTT. Residues: CASSHWAGAGELFF. The entire variable domain, with the rest obtained from reference TRBV7-3 and TRBJ2-2, is as follows: GAGVSQTPSNKVTEKGKYVELRCDPISGHTALYWYRQSLGQGPEFLIYFQGTGAADDSGLPNDRFFAVRPEGSVSTLKIQRTERGDSAVYLCASSHWAGAGELFFGEGSRLTVL.

This clonotype came up many times. The chain links TRBV6-6 to TRBJ1-4; D perhaps matches TRBD1 (5 bases). Germline CDR1 reads MNHNY; CDR2 reads SVGAGI (reference sequence). V was cut by 7 bases and J by 1 base, with 13 bases left in between. The CDR3 totals 15 residues. The DNA for the CDR3 is TGTGCCAGCAACGCCGGACACTTAACTAATGAAAAACTGTTTTTT. Protein product: CASNAGHLTNEKLFF.

This clonotype came up many times. The V gene is TRBV5-1, the J gene TRBJ2-6; 7 bases are shared with TRBD1. The CDR3 covers 14 residues. Germline V gene sequence: CDR1 SGHRS, CDR2 YFSETQ. The trim removed 1 base at V and 11 bases at J, leaving 6 bases unmatched. In DNA form, the CDR3 reads TGCGCCAGCAGCTTGCAAGACAGGGTCGACGTCCTGACTTTC. Protein: CASSLQDRVDVLTF.

This clonotype showed up many times. The J gene is TRBJ1-6, the V gene TRBV25-1; D uncertain. Germline V gene sequence: CDR1 MGHDK, CDR2 SYGVNS. Between the trimmed V and J ends, which lost 3 bases and 5 bases, there was a span of 8 bases. This CDR3 comprises 14 residues. CDR3 region: CASSDAGNNSPLHF. CDR3 sequence (DNA): TGTGCCAGCAGTGATGCGGGTAATAATTCACCCCTCCACTTT.

This clonotype appeared many times. The rearrangement links TRBV7-9 to TRBJ1-1; D is perhaps TRBD1 (6 bases). The CDR3 sequence is 12 residues long. Germline V gene sequence: CDR1 SEHNR, CDR2 FQNEAQ (reference sequence). Trimming took 5 bases from V and 6 from J, leaving 10 bases between them. DNA for the CDR3: TGTGCCAGCAGCCTGGAGGGGGCTGAAGCTTTCTTT. Translating gives CASSLEGAEAFF.

This clonotype occurred many times. The genes are TRBV20-1 and TRBJ1-4; D gene unclear. Deletions cut 1 base from V and 7 bases from J, with 10 bases between. This CDR3 contains 13 residues. Germline values: CDR1 DFQATT, CDR2 SNEGSKA (reference sequence). The chain's CDR3 is CSARGQSGEKLFF. The CDR3 nucleotides read TGCAGTGCTAGAGGGCAATCGGGTGAAAAACTGTTTTTT.

V gene TRBV19 combines with J gene TRBJ1-4, with TRBD1 matching over 9 bases. CDR3 length: 14 residues. J was trimmed by 4 bases and V by 6 bases; bases with no gene match: 3. The V gene's germline CDR1 is LNHDA and CDR2 SQIVND (reference sequence). The CDR3 DNA follows: TGTGCCAGTAGACTGACAGGGGGTAATGAAAAACTGTTTTTT. Translating gives CASRLTGGNEKLFF.

This clonotype was detected many times. CDR3 DNA: TGTGCCAGCAGTCCTTTTAGCGGGAGTTTCACCGGGGAGCTGTTTTTT. It translates to CASSPFSGSFTGELFF. V and J are TRBV3-1 and TRBJ2-2, with 9 bases aligning to TRBD2. This CDR3 has 16 residues. From germline, CDR1 is LGHDT and CDR2 YNNKEL (reference sequence). J was trimmed by 4 bases and V by 6 bases; bases with no gene match: 9.

This clonotype was found a few times. The chain is built from TRBV3-1 and TRBJ2-3, with D unresolved. Germline V gene sequence: CDR1 LGHDT, CDR2 YNNKEL (reference sequence). The CDR3 sequence is 14 residues long. V lost 0 bases, J lost 5 bases, and 9 bases lay in between. This chain's CDR3 is CASSQELGQDTQYF. The CDR3 nucleotides are TGTGCCAGCAGCCAAGAGCTAGGCCAAGATACGCAGTATTTT.

This clonotype was counted ten times or more. The rearrangement links TRBV28 to TRBJ2-3; the match to TRBD1 covers 8 bases. CDR3 size: 14 residues. The V gene end was trimmed by 4 bases and the J gene end by 4 bases; junction bases not matched to a gene: 4. In germline, CDR1 is MDHEN, CDR2 SYDVKM. CDR3 nucleotide sequence: TGTGCCAGCAGTTCGACAGGGGAGGCAGATACGCAGTATTTT. It translates to CASSSTGEADTQYF. Full variable domain (outside the CDR3, taken from reference TRBV28 and TRBJ2-3): DVKVTQSSRYLVKRTGEKVFLECVQDMDHENMFWYRQDPGLGLRLIYFSYDVKMKEKGDIPEGYSVSREKKERFSLILESASTNQTSMYLCASSSTGEADTQYFGPGTRLTVL.

This clonotype was seen at least ten times. V and J are TRBV5-1 and TRBJ2-1; D may correspond to TRBD1 or TRBD2 (5 bases each). The CDR3 covers 12 residues. The V end was cut by 10 bases, the J end by 2 bases, with 10 bases between. Germline CDR1 reads SGHRS; CDR2 reads YFSETQ. CDR3 nucleotide sequence: TGCGCCCTGTGGGGACCCTACAATGAGCAGTTCTTC. Amino acids: CALWGPYNEQFF. Variable domain in full (rest from reference TRBV5-1 and TRBJ2-1): KAGVTQTPRYLIKTRGQQVTLSCSPISGHRSVSWYQQTPGQGLQFLFEYFSETQRNKGNFPGRFSGRQFSNSRSEMNVSTLELGDSALYLCALWGPYNEQFFGPGTRLTVL.

The chain employs TRBV18 and TRBJ2-5; 8 bases match TRBD2. The CDR3 runs 16 residues. The J segment lost 4 bases and the V segment lost 0 bases, leaving 7 bases of the junction unmatched. Germline V gene lookup returns CDR1 KGHSH and CDR2 LQKENI. In DNA form, the CDR3 reads TGTGCCAGCTCACCACCCGTCGGGAGGGCCCCAGAGACCCAGTACTTC. It encodes CASSPPVGRAPETQYF.

In this sample, this clonotype turned up many times. This sequence joins TRBV5-5 and TRBJ1-3; no clear D gene. The CDR3 has 15 amino acids. Trimming stripped 3 bases from V and 0 bases from J, with 10 bases between. Per germline, CDR1 SGHKS and CDR2 YYEKEE (reference sequence). CDR3 sequence reads: CASSSPMLSGNTIYF. CDR3 sequence (DNA): TGTGCCAGCAGCTCCCCAATGCTCTCTGGAAACACCATATATTTT.

In its sample, this clonotype was seen a few times. The chain is built from TRBV4-1 and TRBJ2-7; TRBD1 matches 10 bases. The CDR3 runs to 16 residues. The germline V gene encodes CDR1 MGHRA and CDR2 YSYEKL. V shed 0 bases, J shed 6 bases, and the junction held 8 bases outside the gene matches. Here the CDR3 reads CASSQEGGQGVPEQYF. CDR3 sequence (DNA): TGCGCCAGCAGCCAAGAAGGCGGACAGGGGGTCCCCGAGCAGTACTTC.

In the case of this clonotype: A read error may produce the germline difference seen at one junction end. The CDR3 bases are TGTACCAGCACCTTGGTAAGGATGTGCAATGAGCAGTTCTTC. Protein sequence: CTSTLVRMCNEQFF. V gene TRBV28 combines with J gene TRBJ2-1; the D is unclear. The germline gives CDR1 MDHEN, CDR2 SYDVKM. The CDR3 loop spans 14 amino acids.

This clonotype was recorded many times. This sequence joins TRBV7-2 and TRBJ2-2; D is perhaps TRBD1 (6 bases). Germline V gene lookup returns CDR1 SGHTA and CDR2 FQGNSA. The CDR3 consists of 16 residues. V lost 1 base to trimming and J lost 5 bases, with 14 bases between them. CDR3 DNA sequence: TGTGCCAGCAGCTTAGTCCCCAGGGGTGTAACCGGGGAGCTGTTTTTT. It translates to CASSLVPRGVTGELFF.

This clonotype was detected many times. This chain links TRBV6-6 with TRBJ1-1; D is ambiguous. The CDR3 has 13 amino acids. Germline lookup yields CDR1 MNHNY and CDR2 SVGAGI (reference sequence). Trimming took 2 bases from V and 5 from J, leaving 9 bases between them. Here the CDR3 DNA reads TGTGCCAGCAGTTACATCAGTTATACTGAAGCTTTCTTT. Amino acids: CASSYISYTEAFF.

The chain carries TRBV15 and TRBJ2-1, with TRBD2 matching 8 bases. The germline V gene has CDR1 LNHNV and CDR2 YYDKDF (reference sequence). The CDR3 length is 18 residues. V lost 0 bases, J lost 3 bases, and 10 bases stayed unmatched. CDR3 sequence: CATSRDVGTRKLYNEQFF. DNA for the CDR3: TGTGCCACCAGCAGAGATGTGGGGACTAGGAAGCTCTACAATGAGCAGTTCTTC.

There are many counts of this clonotype. The V and J genes are TRBV5-1 and TRBJ2-3; D call uncertain. CDR1 and CDR2 (germline): SGHRS, YFSETQ. This CDR3 contains 12 residues. V was shortened by 1 base and J by 0 bases, with 0 bases between the two germline ends. CDR3 protein: CASSLSTDTQYF. CDR3 DNA sequence: TGCGCCAGCAGCTTGAGCACAGATACGCAGTATTTT.

This clonotype has at least ten counts. The rearrangement joins TRBV29-1 to TRBJ2-5; D is undetermined. Trimming took off 7 bases at V and 3 bases at J, with 12 bases between the two ends. This CDR3 spans 12 amino acids. The V gene's germline CDR1 is SQVTM and CDR2 ANQGSEA. CDR3 bases: TGCAGCGGACTCCTCGCAAAAGAGACCCAGTACTTC. This sequence encodes CSGLLAKETQYF.

This clonotype was picked up many times. The chain is built from TRBV9 and TRBJ1-6; D is perhaps TRBD1 (5 bases). The CDR3 loop spans 14 amino acids. Germline CDR1 and CDR2: SGDLS and YYNGEE. The ends were cut back, 3 bases at V and 7 bases at J, with 11 bases in the middle. CDR3 sequence reads: CASSADSGNSPLHF. For the CDR3, the DNA is TGTGCCAGCAGCGCCGACAGCGGGAATTCACCCCTCCACTTT.

This clonotype was recorded many times. The chain uses TRBV7-8 and TRBJ2-1, with D perhaps matching TRBD2 (5 bases). V lost 3 bases and J lost 5, with 11 bases in between. The CDR3 runs to 14 residues. Germline lookup yields CDR1 SGHVS and CDR2 FQNEAQ. The CDR3 reads CASSFSGNDNEQFF. The CDR3 DNA reads TGTGCCAGCAGCTTTTCCGGGAACGACAATGAGCAGTTCTTC.

Points on this clonotype: A much more abundant neighbour one base away suggests this may be a read error. The CDR3 spells CASRRETVSRSEQYF. CDR3 nucleotide sequence: TGTGCCAGCAGGAGGGAGACAGTGAGTAGAAGCGAGCAGTACTTC. The chain joins TRBV6-5 to TRBJ2-7; D may match TRBD1 or TRBD2 (5 bases each). The V gene lost 6 bases and the J gene lost 6 bases, with 21 bases spanning the gap. The CDR3 is 15 residues long. The germline V gene encodes CDR1 MNHEY and CDR2 SVGAGI.

This clonotype showed up just a few times. This sequence joins TRBV11-3 and TRBJ2-3; the D gene is possibly TRBD1 (7 bases). V lost 8 bases and J 0 bases, leaving 21 bases between the germline ends. The CDR3 covers 17 residues. CDR1 is SGHNT, CDR2 YENEEA, per germline. The CDR3 DNA is TGTGCCAGCGCAGGGGGGCAGGGATCTACTAGCACAGATACGCAGTATTTT. Translating gives CASAGGQGSTSTDTQYF.

This clonotype has a count of ten or more. V gene TRBV20-1 combines with J gene TRBJ2-7, with TRBD2 identical over 8 bases. CDR3 length: 15 residues. CDR1 is DFQATT, CDR2 SNEGSKA, per germline (reference sequence). J lost 0 bases, V lost 1 base, and 5 bases had no gene match. CDR3 residues: CSARAGGTFSYEQYF. The CDR3 nucleotides are TGCAGTGCTAGAGCGGGAGGGACTTTCTCCTACGAGCAGTACTTC.